The rows below give T cell receptor beta chains drawn from one sample of a study of T cell repertoires in cytomegalovirus infection. TCRdb called the reads again in MiXCR, with one record for every CDR3 protein. The table has around 740,000 distinct CDR3 sequences, approximately 40% seen once. Input material: PBMCs. These receptors were taken from a human donor in good health (CMV status not recorded). Some clones in this sample may be carry-over from other donors' samples. CDR3s include the opening cysteine and the closing phenylalanine or tryptophan. The D gene is left open where the match is weak. Size tells how often a clone was seen (once, few, many) or the class of an expanded clone, and some rows leave it out.

V gene: TRBV15; D gene: NA; clone size: few; J gene: TRBJ1-6; CDR3 protein: CATSPGWSSYNSPLHF; CDR3 DNA: TGTGCCACCAGCCCAGGATGGAGCTCCTATAATTCACCCCTCCACTTT
V gene: TRBV27; D gene: TRBD2; clone size: NA; J gene: TRBJ2-7; CDR3 protein: CASSFLREGGQYF; CDR3 DNA: TGTGCCAGCAGTTTCTTGCGGGAGGGGGGGCAGTACTTC
V gene: TRBV20-1; D gene: NA; clone size: NA; J gene: TRBJ1-5; CDR3 protein: CSASSNQPQHF; CDR3 DNA: TGCAGTGCTAGCTCCAATCAGCCCCAGCATTTT
V gene: TRBV6-1; D gene: NA; clone size: NA; J gene: TRBJ2-7; CDR3 protein: CASSSPGLGPGHEQYF; CDR3 DNA: TGTGCCAGCAGTTCCCCCGGACTGGGCCCTGGCCACGAGCAGTACTTC
V gene: TRBV28; D gene: NA; clone size: few; J gene: TRBJ1-6; CDR3 protein: CASRTDSRSPLHF; CDR3 DNA: TGTGCCAGCAGGACGGACAGTCGGTCACCCCTCCACTTT
V gene: TRBV3-1; D gene: NA; clone size: NA; J gene: TRBJ1-1; CDR3 protein: CASSDYSTEAFF; CDR3 DNA: TGTGCCAGCAGCGACTATAGCACTGAAGCTTTCTTT
V gene: TRBV5-5; D gene: NA; clone size: NA; J gene: TRBJ1-4; CDR3 protein: CASSLNGQLNEKLFF; CDR3 DNA: TGTGCCAGCAGCTTGAATGGACAGCTTAATGAAAAACTGTTTTTT
V gene: TRBV19; D gene: NA; clone size: NA; J gene: TRBJ2-7; CDR3 protein: CASRTRSSYEQYF; CDR3 DNA: TGTGCCAGTAGGACAAGGAGCTCCTACGAGCAGTACTTC
V gene: TRBV28; D gene: NA; clone size: few; J gene: TRBJ1-2; CDR3 protein: CASNPDTRNYGYTF; CDR3 DNA: TGTGCCAGCAACCCGGACACCCGAAACTATGGCTACACCTTC
V gene: TRBV6-1; D gene: TRBD2; clone size: few; J gene: TRBJ2-2; CDR3 protein: CASSGLAGGRDTGELFF; CDR3 DNA: TGTGCCAGCAGCGGACTAGCGGGGGGCCGGGACACCGGGGAGCTGTTTTTT
V gene: TRBV12-3/TRBV12-4; D gene: NA; clone size: few; J gene: TRBJ2-3; CDR3 protein: CASSPHPTDTQYF; CDR3 DNA: TGTGCCAGCAGCCCCCACCCCACAGATACGCAGTATTTT
V gene: TRBV28; D gene: NA; clone size: NA; J gene: TRBJ1-5; CDR3 protein: CASRYETDSNQPQHF; CDR3 DNA: TGTGCCAGCAGATATGAGACGGATAGCAATCAGCCCCAACATTTT
V gene: TRBV28; D gene: TRBD2; clone size: NA; J gene: TRBJ2-2; CDR3 protein: CASRALAGAIPGELFF; CDR3 DNA: TGTGCCAGCAGAGCCCTAGCGGGAGCGATTCCCGGGGAGCTGTTTTTT
V gene: TRBV5-4; D gene: NA; clone size: NA; J gene: TRBJ1-1; CDR3 protein: CASSLDFGKGTAEAFF; CDR3 DNA: TGTGCCAGCAGCTTGGATTTTGGGAAAGGAACCGCTGAAGCTTTCTTT
V gene: TRBV5-4; D gene: TRBD1; clone size: few; J gene: TRBJ1-2; CDR3 protein: CASTSNRGDYGYTF; CDR3 DNA: TGTGCCAGCACTTCGAACAGGGGAGACTATGGCTACACCTTC
V gene: TRBV5-1; D gene: TRBD1; clone size: few; J gene: TRBJ2-1; CDR3 protein: CASSLQGQGYNEQFF; CDR3 DNA: TGCGCCAGCAGCTTGCAGGGACAGGGCTACAATGAGCAGTTCTTC
V gene: TRBV24-1; D gene: TRBD1; clone size: NA; J gene: TRBJ2-5; CDR3 protein: CATSDRGGRAETQYF; CDR3 DNA: TGTGCCACCAGTGATCGAGGGGGCCGCGCAGAGACCCAGTACTTC
V gene: TRBV7-2; D gene: NA; clone size: NA; J gene: TRBJ2-7; CDR3 protein: CASSLSPVGSPLGVQYF; CDR3 DNA: TGTGCCAGCAGCTTAAGCCCTGTCGGGAGTCCGTTGGGGGTGCAGTACTTC
V gene: TRBV6-5; D gene: NA; clone size: few; J gene: TRBJ2-1; CDR3 protein: CASYSRSLSYGEQFF; CDR3 DNA: TGTGCCAGCTACTCGCGGAGTCTGTCTTACGGTGAGCAGTTCTTC
V gene: TRBV12-3/TRBV12-4; D gene: NA; clone size: many; J gene: TRBJ1-4; CDR3 protein: CASSLQGWEKLFF; CDR3 DNA: TGTGCCAGCAGTTTGCAGGGTTGGGAAAAACTGTTTTTT
V gene: TRBV28; D gene: NA; clone size: NA; J gene: TRBJ2-2; CDR3 protein: CASRLPSAPGELFF; CDR3 DNA: TGTGCCAGCAGACTCCCGAGCGCACCCGGGGAGCTGTTTTTT
V gene: TRBV28; D gene: NA; clone size: few; J gene: TRBJ1-5; CDR3 protein: CASSARPLEIQPQHF; CDR3 DNA: TGTGCCAGCAGTGCGCGACCGTTAGAGATTCAGCCCCAGCATTTT
V gene: TRBV6-6; D gene: NA; clone size: NA; J gene: TRBJ2-7; CDR3 protein: CASSYSEGGGYEQYF; CDR3 DNA: TGTGCCAGCAGTTACTCGGAGGGTGGGGGCTACGAGCAGTACTTC
V gene: TRBV2; D gene: NA; clone size: few; J gene: TRBJ1-6; CDR3 protein: CASSEPEDGFYSPLHF; CDR3 DNA: TGTGCCAGCAGTGAACCTGAGGACGGTTTTTATTCACCCCTCCACTTT
V gene: TRBV4-1; D gene: NA; clone size: NA; J gene: TRBJ1-1; CDR3 protein: CASSQDKYRVIEAFF; CDR3 DNA: TGCGCCAGCAGCCAAGATAAGTACAGGGTCATTGAAGCTTTCTTT
V gene: TRBV27; D gene: NA; clone size: NA; J gene: TRBJ1-2; CDR3 protein: CASSLSMLPDSKRGYTF; CDR3 DNA: TGTGCCAGCAGTTTATCGATGTTACCGGACTCGAAACGTGGCTACACCTTC
V gene: TRBV12-3/TRBV12-4; D gene: NA; clone size: NA; J gene: TRBJ1-6; CDR3 protein: CASRLLREVSPLHF; CDR3 DNA: TGTGCCAGCAGGTTATTAAGGGAGGTCTCACCCCTCCACTTT
V gene: TRBV27; D gene: NA; clone size: NA; J gene: TRBJ2-3; CDR3 protein: CARSLRVGDVLTVTDTQYF; CDR3 DNA: TGTGCCCGCAGTTTAAGGGTGGGGGATGTCCTCACAGTAACAGATACGCAGTATTTT